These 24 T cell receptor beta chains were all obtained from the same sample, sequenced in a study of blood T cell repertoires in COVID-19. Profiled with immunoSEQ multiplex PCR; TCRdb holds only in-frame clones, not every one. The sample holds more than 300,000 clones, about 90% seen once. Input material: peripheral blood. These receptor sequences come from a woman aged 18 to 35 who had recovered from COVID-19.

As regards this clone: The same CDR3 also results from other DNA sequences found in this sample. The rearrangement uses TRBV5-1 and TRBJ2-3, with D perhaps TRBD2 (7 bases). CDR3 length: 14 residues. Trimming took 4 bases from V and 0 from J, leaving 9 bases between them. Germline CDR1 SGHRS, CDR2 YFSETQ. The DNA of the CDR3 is TGCGCCAGCAGCAGGGGGGGAAGCACAGATACGCAGTATTTT. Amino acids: CASSRGGSTDTQYF.

CDR3 bases: TGTGCCAGCAGTTACGCCAGGGGGTATGGCTACACCTTC. Translated: CASSYARGYGYTF. V and J are TRBV6-2 or TRBV6-3 and TRBJ1-2; 7 positions agree with TRBD1. The CDR3 contains 13 residues. Germline lookup yields CDR1 MNHEY and CDR2 SVGEGT. With 2 bases clipped from V and 5 bases from J, the junction kept 2 bases outside the gene matches.

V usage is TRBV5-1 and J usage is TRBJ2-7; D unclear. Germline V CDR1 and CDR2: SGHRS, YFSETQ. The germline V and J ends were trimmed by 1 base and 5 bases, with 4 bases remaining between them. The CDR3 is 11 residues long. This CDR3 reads CASSLQNEQYV. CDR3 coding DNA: TGCGCCAGCAGCTTGCAGAACGAGCAGTACGTC.

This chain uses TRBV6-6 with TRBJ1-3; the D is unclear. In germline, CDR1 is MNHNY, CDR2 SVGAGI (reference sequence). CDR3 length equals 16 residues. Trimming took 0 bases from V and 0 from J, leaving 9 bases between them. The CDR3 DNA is TGTGCCAGCAGTTACTCGCGCAGGATCTCTGGAAACACCATATATTTT. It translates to CASSYSRRISGNTIYF.

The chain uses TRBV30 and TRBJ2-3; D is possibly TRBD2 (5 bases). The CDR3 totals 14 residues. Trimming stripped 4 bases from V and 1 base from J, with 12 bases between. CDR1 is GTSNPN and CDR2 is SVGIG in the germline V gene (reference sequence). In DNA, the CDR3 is TGTGCCTGGAATACGGCGGGTGGCACAGATACGCAGTATTTT. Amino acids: CAWNTAGGTDTQYF.

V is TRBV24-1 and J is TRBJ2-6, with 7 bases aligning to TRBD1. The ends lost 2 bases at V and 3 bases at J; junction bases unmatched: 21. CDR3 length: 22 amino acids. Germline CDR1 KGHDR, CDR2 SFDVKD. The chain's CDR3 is CATSDSHAGQGVFPCGANVLTF. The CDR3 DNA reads TGTGCCACCAGTGATTCCCACGCCGGGCAGGGGGTATTTCCTTGTGGGGCCAACGTCCTGACTTTC.

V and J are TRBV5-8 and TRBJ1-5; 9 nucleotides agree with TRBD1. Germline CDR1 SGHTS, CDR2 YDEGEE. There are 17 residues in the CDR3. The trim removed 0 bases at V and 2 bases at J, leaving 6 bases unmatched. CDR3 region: CASSLGTGVSGNQPQHF. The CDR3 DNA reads TGTGCCAGCAGCTTGGGGACAGGGGTGAGTGGCAATCAGCCCCAGCATTTT.

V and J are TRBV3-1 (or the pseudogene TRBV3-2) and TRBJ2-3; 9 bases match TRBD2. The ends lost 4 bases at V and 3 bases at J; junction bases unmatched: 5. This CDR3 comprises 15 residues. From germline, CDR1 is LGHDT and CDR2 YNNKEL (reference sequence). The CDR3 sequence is CASSLGLACTDTQYF. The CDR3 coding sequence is TGTGCCAGCAGCCTTGGACTAGCGTGTACAGATACGCAGTATTTT.

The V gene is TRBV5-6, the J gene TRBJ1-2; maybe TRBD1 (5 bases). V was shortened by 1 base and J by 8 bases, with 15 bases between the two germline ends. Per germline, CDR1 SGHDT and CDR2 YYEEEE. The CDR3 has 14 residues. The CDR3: CASSLYGGSMGYTF. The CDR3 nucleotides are TGTGCCAGCAGCTTGTATGGGGGGTCTATGGGCTACACCTTC.

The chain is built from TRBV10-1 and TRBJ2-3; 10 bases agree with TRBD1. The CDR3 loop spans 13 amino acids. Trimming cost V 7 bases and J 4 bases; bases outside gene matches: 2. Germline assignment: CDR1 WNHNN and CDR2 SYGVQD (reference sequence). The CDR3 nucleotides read TGCGCCAGCATAGGACAGGGGGCAGATACGCAGTATTTT. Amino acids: CASIGQGADTQYF.

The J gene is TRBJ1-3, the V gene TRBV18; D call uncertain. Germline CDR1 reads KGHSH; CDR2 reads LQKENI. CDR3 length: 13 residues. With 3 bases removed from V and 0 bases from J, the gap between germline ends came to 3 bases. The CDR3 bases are TGTGCCAGCTCACCGGCCTCTGGAAACACCATATATTTT. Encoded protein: CASSPASGNTIYF.

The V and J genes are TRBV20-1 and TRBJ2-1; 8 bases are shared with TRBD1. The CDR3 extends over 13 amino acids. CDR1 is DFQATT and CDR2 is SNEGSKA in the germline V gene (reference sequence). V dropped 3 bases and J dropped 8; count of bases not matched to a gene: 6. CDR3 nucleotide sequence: TGCAGTGCTAGTGACAGGGGACCCGATGAGCAGTTCTTC. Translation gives CSASDRGPDEQFF.

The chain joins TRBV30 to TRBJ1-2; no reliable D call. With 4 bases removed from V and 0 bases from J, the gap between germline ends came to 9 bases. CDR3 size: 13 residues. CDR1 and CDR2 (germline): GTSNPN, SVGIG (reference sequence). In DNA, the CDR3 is TGTGCCTGGAAGGAGTTAGCTAACTATGGCTACACCTTC. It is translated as CAWKELANYGYTF.

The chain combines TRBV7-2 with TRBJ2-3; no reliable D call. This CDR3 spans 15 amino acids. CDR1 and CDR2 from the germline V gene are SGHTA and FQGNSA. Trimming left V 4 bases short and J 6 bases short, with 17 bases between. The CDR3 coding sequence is TGTGCCAGCAGCTCCCGGAGAGGTGCGGCGGATACGCAGTATTTT. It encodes CASSSRRGAADTQYF.

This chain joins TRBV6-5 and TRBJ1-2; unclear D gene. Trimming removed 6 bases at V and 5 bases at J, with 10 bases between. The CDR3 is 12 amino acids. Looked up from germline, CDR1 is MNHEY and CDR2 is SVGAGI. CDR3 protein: CASRTGIYGYTF. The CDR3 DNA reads TGTGCCAGCAGGACGGGGATATATGGCTACACCTTC.

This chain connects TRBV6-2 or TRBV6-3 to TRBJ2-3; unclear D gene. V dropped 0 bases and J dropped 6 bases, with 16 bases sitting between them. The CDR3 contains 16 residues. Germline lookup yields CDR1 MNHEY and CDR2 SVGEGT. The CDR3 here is CASSYSISEERDTQYF. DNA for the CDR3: TGTGCCAGCAGTTACTCGATTTCCGAAGAACGGGATACGCAGTATTTT.

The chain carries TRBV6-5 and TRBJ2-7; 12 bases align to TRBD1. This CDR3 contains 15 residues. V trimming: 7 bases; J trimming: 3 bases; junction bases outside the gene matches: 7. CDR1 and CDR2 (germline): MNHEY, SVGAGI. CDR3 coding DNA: TGTGCCAGCACCACAGGGACAGGGGGCGACTACGAGCAGTACGTC. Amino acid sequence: CASTTGTGGDYEQYV.

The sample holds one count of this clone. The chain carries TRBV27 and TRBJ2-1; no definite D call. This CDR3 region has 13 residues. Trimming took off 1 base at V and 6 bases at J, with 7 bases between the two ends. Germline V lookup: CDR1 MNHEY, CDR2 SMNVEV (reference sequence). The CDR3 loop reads CASSLLGRNEQFF. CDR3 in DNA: TGTGCCAGCAGTTTATTGGGCCGCAATGAGCAGTTCTTC.

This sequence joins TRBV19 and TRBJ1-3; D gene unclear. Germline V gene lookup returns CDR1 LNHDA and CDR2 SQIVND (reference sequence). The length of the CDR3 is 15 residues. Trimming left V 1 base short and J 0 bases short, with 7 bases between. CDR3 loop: CASSIARRSGNTIYF. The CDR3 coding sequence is TGTGCCAGTAGTATAGCCAGGCGCTCTGGAAACACCATATATTTT.

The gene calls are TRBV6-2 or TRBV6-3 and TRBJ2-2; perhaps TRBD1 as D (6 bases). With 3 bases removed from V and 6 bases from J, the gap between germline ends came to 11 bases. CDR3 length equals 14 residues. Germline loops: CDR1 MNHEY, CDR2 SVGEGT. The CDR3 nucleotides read TGTGCCAGCAGTTATTTTCAGGGGCCCGGGGAGCTGTTTTTT. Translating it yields CASSYFQGPGELFF.

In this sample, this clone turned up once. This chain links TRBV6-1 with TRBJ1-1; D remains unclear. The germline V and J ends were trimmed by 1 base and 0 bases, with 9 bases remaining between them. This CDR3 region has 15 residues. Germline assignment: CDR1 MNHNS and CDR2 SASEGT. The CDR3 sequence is CASSEVPGMNTEAFF. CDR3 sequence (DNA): TGTGCCAGCAGTGAAGTGCCAGGAATGAACACTGAAGCTTTCTTT.

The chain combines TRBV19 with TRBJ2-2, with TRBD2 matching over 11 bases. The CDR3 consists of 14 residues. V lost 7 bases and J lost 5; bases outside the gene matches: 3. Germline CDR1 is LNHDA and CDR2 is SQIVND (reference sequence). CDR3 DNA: TGTGCCAGTACCCGACTAGCGGGAACCGGGGAGCTGTTTTTT. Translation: CASTRLAGTGELFF.

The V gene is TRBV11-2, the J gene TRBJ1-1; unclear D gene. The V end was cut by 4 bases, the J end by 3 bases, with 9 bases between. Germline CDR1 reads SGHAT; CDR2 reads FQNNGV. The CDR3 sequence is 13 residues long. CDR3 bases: TGTGCCAGCAGCTGGGAGAGGGACACTGAAGCTTTCTTT. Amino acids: CASSWERDTEAFF.

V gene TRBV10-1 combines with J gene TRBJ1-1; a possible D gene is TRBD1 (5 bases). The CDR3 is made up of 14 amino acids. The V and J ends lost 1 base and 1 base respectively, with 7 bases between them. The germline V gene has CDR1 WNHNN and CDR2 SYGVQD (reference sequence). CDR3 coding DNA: TGCGCCAGCAGTGAGTTGCAGGGGAACACTGAAGCTTTCTTT. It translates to CASSELQGNTEAFF.